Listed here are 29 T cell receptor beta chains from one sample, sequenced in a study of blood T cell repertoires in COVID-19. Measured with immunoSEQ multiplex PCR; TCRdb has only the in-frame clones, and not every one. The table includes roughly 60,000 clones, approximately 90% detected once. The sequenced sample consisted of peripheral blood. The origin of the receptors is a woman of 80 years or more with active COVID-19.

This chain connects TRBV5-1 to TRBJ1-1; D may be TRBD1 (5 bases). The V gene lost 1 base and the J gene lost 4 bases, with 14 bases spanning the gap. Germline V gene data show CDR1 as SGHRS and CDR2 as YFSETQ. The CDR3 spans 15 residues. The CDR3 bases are TGCGCCAGCAGCTTGCCCCGGGGGGGGAGCACTGAAGCTTTCTTT. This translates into CASSLPRGGSTEAFF.

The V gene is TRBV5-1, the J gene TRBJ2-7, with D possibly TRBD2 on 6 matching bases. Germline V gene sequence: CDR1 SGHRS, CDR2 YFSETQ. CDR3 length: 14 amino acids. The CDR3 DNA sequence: TGCGCCAGCAGTTTGGGGCAGGGAGGCTACGAGCAGTACGTC. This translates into CASSLGQGGYEQYV.

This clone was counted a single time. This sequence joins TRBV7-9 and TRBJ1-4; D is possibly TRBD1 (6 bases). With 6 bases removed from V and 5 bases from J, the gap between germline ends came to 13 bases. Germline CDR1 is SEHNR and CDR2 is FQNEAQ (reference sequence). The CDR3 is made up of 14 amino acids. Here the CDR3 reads CASRASGVNEKLFF. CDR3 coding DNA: TGTGCCAGCAGGGCCTCAGGGGTGAATGAAAAACTGTTTTTT.

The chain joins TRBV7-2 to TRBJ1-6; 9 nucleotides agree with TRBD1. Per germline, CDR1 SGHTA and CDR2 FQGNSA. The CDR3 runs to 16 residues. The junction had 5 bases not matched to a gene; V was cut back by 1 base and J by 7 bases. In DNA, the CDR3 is TGTGCCAGCAGCTTAGGGACAGGGGCGACGAATTCACCCCTCCACTTT. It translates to CASSLGTGATNSPLHF. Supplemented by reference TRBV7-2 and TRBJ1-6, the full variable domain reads GAGVSQSPSNKVTEKGKDVELRCDPISGHTALYWYRQSLGQGLEFLIYFQGNSAPDKSGLPSDRFSAERTGGSVSTLTIQRTQQEDSAVYLCASSLGTGATNSPLHFGNGTRLTVT.

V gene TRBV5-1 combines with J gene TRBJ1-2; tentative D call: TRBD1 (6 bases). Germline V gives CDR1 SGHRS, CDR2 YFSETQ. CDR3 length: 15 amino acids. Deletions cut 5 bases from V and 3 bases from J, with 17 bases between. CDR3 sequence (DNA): TGCGCCAGCAGAACACTCTCGGGGGGCGACTATGGCTACACCTTC. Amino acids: CASRTLSGGDYGYTF.

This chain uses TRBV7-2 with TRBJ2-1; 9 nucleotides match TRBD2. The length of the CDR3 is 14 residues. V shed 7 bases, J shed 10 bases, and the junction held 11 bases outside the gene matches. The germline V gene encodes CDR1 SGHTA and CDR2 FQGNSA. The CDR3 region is CASTIAGADTEQFF. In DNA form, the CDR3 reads TGTGCCAGCACTATAGCGGGGGCTGACACCGAGCAGTTCTTC.

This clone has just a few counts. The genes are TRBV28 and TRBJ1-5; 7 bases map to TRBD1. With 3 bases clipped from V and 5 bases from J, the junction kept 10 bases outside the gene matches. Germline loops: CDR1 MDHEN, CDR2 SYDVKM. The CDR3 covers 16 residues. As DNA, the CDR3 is TGTGCCAGCAGTTTGGGCATCAGGGGGGCTTATCAGCCCCAGCATTTT. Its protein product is CASSLGIRGAYQPQHF.

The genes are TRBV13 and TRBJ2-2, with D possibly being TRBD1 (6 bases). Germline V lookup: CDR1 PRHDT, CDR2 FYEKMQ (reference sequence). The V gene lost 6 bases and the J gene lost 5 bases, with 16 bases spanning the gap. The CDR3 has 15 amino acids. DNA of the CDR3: TGTGCCAGCAGTTTCCTCCCTACAGGGACCGGGGAGCTGTTTTTT. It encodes CASSFLPTGTGELFF. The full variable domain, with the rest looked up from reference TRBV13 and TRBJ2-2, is AAGVIQSPRHLIKEKRETATLKCYPIPRHDTVYWYQQGPGQDPQFLISFYEKMQSDKGSIPDRFSAQQFSDYHSELNMSSLELGDSALYFCASSFLPTGTGELFFGEGSRLTVL.

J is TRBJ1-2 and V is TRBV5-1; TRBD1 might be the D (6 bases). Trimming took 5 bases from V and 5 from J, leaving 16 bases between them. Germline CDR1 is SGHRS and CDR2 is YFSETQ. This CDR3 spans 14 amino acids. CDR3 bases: TGCGCCAGCAGAGAACCCGGGACATTGTATGGCTACACCTTC. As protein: CASREPGTLYGYTF.

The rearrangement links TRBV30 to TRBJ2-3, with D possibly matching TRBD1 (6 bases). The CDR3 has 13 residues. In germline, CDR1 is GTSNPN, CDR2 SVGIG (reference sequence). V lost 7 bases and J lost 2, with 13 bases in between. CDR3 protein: CASHREDTDTQYF. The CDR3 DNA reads TGTGCCTCACACAGGGAAGACACAGATACGCAGTATTTT.

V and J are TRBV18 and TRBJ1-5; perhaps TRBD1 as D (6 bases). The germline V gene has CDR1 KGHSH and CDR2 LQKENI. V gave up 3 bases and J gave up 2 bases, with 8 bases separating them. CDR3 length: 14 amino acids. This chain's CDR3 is CASSPRTGNQPQHF. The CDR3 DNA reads TGTGCCAGCTCACCCAGGACAGGCAATCAGCCCCAGCATTTT.

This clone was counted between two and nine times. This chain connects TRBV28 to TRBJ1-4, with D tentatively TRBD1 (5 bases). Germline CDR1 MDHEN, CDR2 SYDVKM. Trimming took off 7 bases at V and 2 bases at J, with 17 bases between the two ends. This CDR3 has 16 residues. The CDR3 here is CASIRRAGGTNEKLFF. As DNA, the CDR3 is TGTGCCAGCATCAGGAGGGCGGGGGGGACTAATGAAAAACTGTTTTTT.

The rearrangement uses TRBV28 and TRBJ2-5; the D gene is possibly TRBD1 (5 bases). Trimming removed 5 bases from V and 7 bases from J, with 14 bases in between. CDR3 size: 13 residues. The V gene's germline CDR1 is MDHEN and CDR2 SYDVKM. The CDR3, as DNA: TGTGCCAGCAGTCAGCCCGGACACGGGACCCAGTACTTC. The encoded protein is CASSQPGHGTQYF.

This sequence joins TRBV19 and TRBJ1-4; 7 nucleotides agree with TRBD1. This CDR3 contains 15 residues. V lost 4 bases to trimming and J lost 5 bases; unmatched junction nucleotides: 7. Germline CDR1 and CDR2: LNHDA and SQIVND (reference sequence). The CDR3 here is CASSTLQGYNEKLFF. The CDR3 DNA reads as TGTGCCAGTAGTACCCTACAGGGGTACAATGAAAAACTGTTTTTT. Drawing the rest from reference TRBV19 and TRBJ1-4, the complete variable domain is DGGITQSPKYLFRKEGQNVTLSCEQNLNHDAMYWYRQDPGQGLRLIYYSQIVNDFQKGDIAEGYSVSREKKESFPLTVTSAQKNPTAFYLCASSTLQGYNEKLFFGSGTQLSVL.

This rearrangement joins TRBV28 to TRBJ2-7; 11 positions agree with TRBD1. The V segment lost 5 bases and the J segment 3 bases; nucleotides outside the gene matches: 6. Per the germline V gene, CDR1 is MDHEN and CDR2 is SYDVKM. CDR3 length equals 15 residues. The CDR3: CASSPTGTGGYEQYF. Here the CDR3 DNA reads TGTGCCAGCAGTCCAACAGGGACAGGGGGCTACGAGCAGTACTTC.

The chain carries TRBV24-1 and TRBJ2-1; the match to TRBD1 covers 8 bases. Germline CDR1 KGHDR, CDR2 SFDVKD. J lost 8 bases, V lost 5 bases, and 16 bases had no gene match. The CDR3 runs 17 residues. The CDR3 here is CATSGPTPGGLGDEQFF. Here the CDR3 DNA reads TGTGCCACCAGTGGCCCCACACCAGGGGGCTTAGGGGATGAGCAGTTCTTC.

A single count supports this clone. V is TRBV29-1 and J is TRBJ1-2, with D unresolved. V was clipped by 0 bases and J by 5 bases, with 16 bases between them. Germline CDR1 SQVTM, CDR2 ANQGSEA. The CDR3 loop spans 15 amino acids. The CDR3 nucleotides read TGCAGCGTTGAAGATCGGGATGGAAGAATGTATGGCTACACCTTC. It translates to CSVEDRDGRMYGYTF.

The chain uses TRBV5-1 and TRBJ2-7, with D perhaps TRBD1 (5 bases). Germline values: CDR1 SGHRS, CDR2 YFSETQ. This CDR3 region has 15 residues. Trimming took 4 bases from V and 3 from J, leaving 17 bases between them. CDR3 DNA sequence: TGCGCCAGCAGCATTACCGGTGGCAGGGACTACGAGCAGTACTTC. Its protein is CASSITGGRDYEQYF. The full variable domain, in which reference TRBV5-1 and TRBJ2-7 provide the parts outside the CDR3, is KAGVTQTPRYLIKTRGQQVTLSCSPISGHRSVSWYQQTPGQGLQFLFEYFSETQRNKGNFPGRFSGRQFSNSRSEMNVSTLELGDSALYLCASSITGGRDYEQYFGPGTRLTVT.

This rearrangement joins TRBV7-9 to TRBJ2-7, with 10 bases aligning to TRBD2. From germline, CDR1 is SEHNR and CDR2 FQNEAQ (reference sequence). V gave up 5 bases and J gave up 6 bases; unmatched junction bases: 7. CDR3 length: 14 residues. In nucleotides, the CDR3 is TGTGCCAGCAGCCGAGCGGGGGGGCTGTCCGAGCAGTACTTC. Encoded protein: CASSRAGGLSEQYF.

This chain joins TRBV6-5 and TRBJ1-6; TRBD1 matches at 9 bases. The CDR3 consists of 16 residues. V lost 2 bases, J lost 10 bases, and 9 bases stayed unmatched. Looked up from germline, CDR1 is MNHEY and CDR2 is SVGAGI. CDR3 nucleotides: TGTGCCAGCAGTTACGTGGGGACAGGGAAAAAATCACCCCTCCACTTT. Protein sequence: CASSYVGTGKKSPLHF.

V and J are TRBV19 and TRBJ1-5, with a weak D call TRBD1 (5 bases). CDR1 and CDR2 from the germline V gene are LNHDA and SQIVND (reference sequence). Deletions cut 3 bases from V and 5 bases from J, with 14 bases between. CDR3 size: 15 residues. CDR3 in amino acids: CASSIYQGYDQPQHF. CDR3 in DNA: TGTGCCAGTAGTATTTATCAGGGTTACGATCAGCCCCAGCATTTT.

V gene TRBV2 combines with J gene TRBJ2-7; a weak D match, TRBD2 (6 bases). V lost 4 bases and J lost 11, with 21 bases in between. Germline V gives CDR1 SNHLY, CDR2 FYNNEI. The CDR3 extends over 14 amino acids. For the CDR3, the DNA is TGTGCCAGCAGTGGGTCGGGGAGGACCCCTTTGGAGTACGTC. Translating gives CASSGSGRTPLEYV.

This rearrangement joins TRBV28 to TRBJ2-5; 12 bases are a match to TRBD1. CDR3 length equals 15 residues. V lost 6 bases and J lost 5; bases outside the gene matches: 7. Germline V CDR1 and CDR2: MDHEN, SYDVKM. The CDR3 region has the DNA TGTGCCAGCAGACACCCGGGACAGGGGGCCGAGACCCAGTACTTC. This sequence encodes CASRHPGQGAETQYF.

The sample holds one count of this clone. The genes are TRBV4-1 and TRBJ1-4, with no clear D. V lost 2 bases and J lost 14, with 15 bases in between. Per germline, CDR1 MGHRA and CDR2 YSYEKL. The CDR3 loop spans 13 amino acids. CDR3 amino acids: CASSQLASTRLFF. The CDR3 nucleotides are TGCGCCAGCAGCCAATTGGCGTCGACTCGGCTGTTTTTT.

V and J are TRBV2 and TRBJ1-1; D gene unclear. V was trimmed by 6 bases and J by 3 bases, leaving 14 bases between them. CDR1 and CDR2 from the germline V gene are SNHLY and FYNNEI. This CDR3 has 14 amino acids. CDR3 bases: TGTGCCAGCAGCAAGGAACGCCGGGACACTGAAGCTTTCTTT. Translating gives CASSKERRDTEAFF.

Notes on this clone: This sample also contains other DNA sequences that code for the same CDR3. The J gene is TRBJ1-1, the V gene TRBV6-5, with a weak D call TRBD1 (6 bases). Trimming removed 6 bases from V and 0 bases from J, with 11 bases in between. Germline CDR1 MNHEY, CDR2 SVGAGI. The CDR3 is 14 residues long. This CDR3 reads CASRTTGLNTEAFF. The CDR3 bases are TGTGCCAGCAGAACGACAGGCTTGAACACTGAAGCTTTCTTT.

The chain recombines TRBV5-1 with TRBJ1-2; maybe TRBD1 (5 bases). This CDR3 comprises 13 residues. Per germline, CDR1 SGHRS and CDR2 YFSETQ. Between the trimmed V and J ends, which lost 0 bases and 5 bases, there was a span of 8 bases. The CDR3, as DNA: TGCGCCAGCAGCTTGGATGACAGTTATGGCTACACCTTC. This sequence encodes CASSLDDSYGYTF.

The CDR3 DNA follows: TGCGCCAGCAGCCAACTACTAGACGACACCGGGGAGCTGTTTTTT. Encoded protein: CASSQLLDDTGELFF. This chain joins TRBV4-1 and TRBJ2-2, with TRBD2 as a possible D gene (5 bases). In germline, CDR1 is MGHRA, CDR2 YSYEKL. V lost 2 bases to trimming and J lost 3 bases, with 10 bases between them. The CDR3 contains 15 residues.

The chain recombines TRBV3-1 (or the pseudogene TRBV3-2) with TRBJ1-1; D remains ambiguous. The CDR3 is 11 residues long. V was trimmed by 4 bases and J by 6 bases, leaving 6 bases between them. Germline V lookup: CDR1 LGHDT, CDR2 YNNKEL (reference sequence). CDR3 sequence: CASSRAAEAFF. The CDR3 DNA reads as TGTGCCAGCAGCCGGGCCGCTGAAGCTTTCTTT.